This T cell receptor (beta chain) was recovered during a study of identical twins. Findings of the study overall: Possibly, invariant MAIT and iNKT cells partly confounded zero-insertion analyses.

With regard to this clonotype: Its specificity is unknown.

Germline V gene data show CDR1 as WSHSY and CDR2 as SAAADI. The V end lost 5 bases, the J end lost 9 bases, and 14 bases lay between the germline ends. The CDR3 has 13 amino acids. TCRdb re-called the 5' RACE reads with MiXCR, one entry per CDR3 protein. This table holds around 370,000 distinct CDR3 sequences, approximately 8.8% found once. This rearrangement joins TRBV10-2 to TRBJ2-1, with unresolved D. What was sequenced was naive T cells sorted from blood. The clonotype originates from a woman between 50 and 59 years old in good health. The CDR3 loop reads CASSQMASREQFF. For the CDR3, the DNA is TGCGCCAGCAGTCAAATGGCTAGTCGTGAGCAGTTCTTC.